This T cell receptor (beta chain) emerged from a study of cytomegalovirus exposure and HLA in healthy donors. Overall study results and limits: Segments of the TCR beta V type were, in most cases, productive about 90% or about 30% of the time in an earlier analysis. In a later analysis, a missense DCLRE1C variant was linked to TCR beta V- and J-gene trimming. Likely technical artifact: a cluster of highly shared sequence variants.

Turning to this clone: Its antigen is currently unknown.

After removal of 1 base from V and 8 bases from J, the junction contained 6 bases not matched to a gene. Germline assignment: CDR1 MNHEY and CDR2 SMNVEV (reference sequence). The CDR3 totals 15 residues. The PCR had 60 Vbeta and 13 Jbeta primers. Generated by immunoSEQ multiplex PCR, the TCRdb table keeps only in-frame clones and is missing some. The table lists fewer than 200,000 clones, around 83% of them singletons. J is TRBJ2-1 and V is TRBV27; TRBD1 agrees at 9 bases. This sequence originates from a girl aged 2 to 9 in good health and CMV-seropositive. Sample: PBMCs. The CDR3 nucleotides read TGTGCCAGCAGTTTATGGGGACAGGGAGGTGATGAGCAGTTCTTC. This gives the protein CASSLWGQGGDEQFF.